This TCR beta chain came from a study of blood T cell repertoires in COVID-19. As for the study in general: The analysed material was cDNA or gDNA that came from T cells, B-cell-depleted T cells, or PBMCs.

The age range of participants was 18 to 89 years, with residence in about two dozen US areas. Clinical histories supplied by participants themselves formed the basis of cohort assignment. Recovered participants had two consecutive negative NP/OP PCR tests, healthcare professional clearance, or symptom resolution. Libraries were prepared by immunoSEQ multiplex PCR; TCRdb keeps only in-frame clonotypes and omits some of them. The table has 220,000 or so clones, 84% seen once; the top ten hold 6.8%. The sequenced material came from PBMCs or T cells enriched from blood (not recorded which). The sequence was collected from a woman between 40 and 50 years old who had recovered from COVID-19.

The CDR3 region is CASSTRQAYGYTF. CDR3 in DNA: TGTGCCAGCAGCACTAGACAGGCGTATGGCTACACCTTC. The gene calls are TRBV11-2 and TRBJ1-2, with D maybe TRBD1 (6 bases). V was trimmed by 5 bases and J by 5 bases, leaving 12 bases between them. The CDR3 covers 13 residues. In germline, CDR1 is SGHAT, CDR2 FQNNGV.